One sample yielded the 6 T cell receptor beta chains listed below, sequenced in a study of CD8+ T cells in alopecia areata. The sequencing template was cDNA reverse transcribed from extracted RNA. The repertoire was sequenced with immunoSEQ multiplex PCR; TCRdb's copy has only in-frame clones and lacks some. Among around 290,000 clones listed, 58% were seen once. Noted treatment: oral pan-JAK inhibitor, 5-10 mg twice daily. The sample consisted of CD4+ T cells sorted from blood, taken at week 24, from a patient treated with tofacitinib. The receptors stem from a human donor with alopecia areata.

The chain has TRBV7-2 and TRBJ1-2, with 8 bases identical to TRBD1. V lost 5 bases to trimming and J lost 4 bases; unmatched junction nucleotides: 12. Germline loops: CDR1 SGHTA, CDR2 FQGNSA. The CDR3 is made up of 16 amino acids. The CDR3 region has the DNA TGTGCCAGCAGCCCGATTCAGGGGGCGGGACGCTATGGCTACACCTTC. Translation: CASSPIQGAGRYGYTF.

The chain is built from TRBV25-1 and TRBJ2-3; 8 nucleotides line up with TRBD2. Germline V gives CDR1 MGHDK, CDR2 SYGVNS. This CDR3 has 15 amino acids. V was pared by 8 bases and J by 4 bases, with 11 bases of the junction left unmatched. The CDR3 coding sequence is TGTGCCAGCGGCGGGCGGGGGGCCCCGGCAGATACGCAGTATTTT. This codes for CASGGRGAPADTQYF.

The sample holds a few counts of this clone. The V gene is TRBV19, the J gene TRBJ1-2; a weak D match, TRBD1 (5 bases). CDR1 and CDR2 (germline): LNHDA, SQIVND (reference sequence). Trimming shortened V by 3 bases and J by 4 bases, and 15 bases separated the two germline ends. The CDR3 is 15 residues long. The CDR3 nucleotides read TGTGCCAGTAGTATCCCGGAGAGGGGTGGCTATGGCTACACCTTC. Amino acids: CASSIPERGGYGYTF.

This chain links TRBV9 with TRBJ1-6; TRBD1 might be the D (6 bases). The CDR3 extends over 13 amino acids. Germline V lookup: CDR1 SGDLS, CDR2 YYNGEE. Between the trimmed V and J ends, which lost 3 bases and 7 bases, there was a span of 8 bases. As DNA, the CDR3 is TGTGCCAGCAGCGCGGGGACAAATTCACCCCTCCACTTT. This gives the protein CASSAGTNSPLHF.

The rearrangement links TRBV5-4 to TRBJ2-7; 10 nucleotides agree with TRBD1. V dropped 2 bases and J dropped 2; count of bases not matched to a gene: 7. The CDR3 spans 16 residues. From germline, CDR1 is SGHNT and CDR2 YYREEE (reference sequence). The CDR3 loop is CASSFGDRGRTYEQYF. The CDR3 coding sequence is TGTGCCAGCAGCTTTGGGGACAGGGGCAGGACCTACGAGCAGTACTTC.

This chain connects TRBV5-1 to TRBJ2-3; the D call may be TRBD1 or TRBD2 (5 bases each). CDR1 is SGHRS, CDR2 YFSETQ, per germline. The CDR3 length is 13 residues. The V end was cut by 4 bases, the J end by 1 base, with 7 bases between. The CDR3 here is CASSQGGTDTQYF. CDR3 nucleotides: TGCGCCAGCAGCCAGGGAGGCACAGATACGCAGTATTTT.